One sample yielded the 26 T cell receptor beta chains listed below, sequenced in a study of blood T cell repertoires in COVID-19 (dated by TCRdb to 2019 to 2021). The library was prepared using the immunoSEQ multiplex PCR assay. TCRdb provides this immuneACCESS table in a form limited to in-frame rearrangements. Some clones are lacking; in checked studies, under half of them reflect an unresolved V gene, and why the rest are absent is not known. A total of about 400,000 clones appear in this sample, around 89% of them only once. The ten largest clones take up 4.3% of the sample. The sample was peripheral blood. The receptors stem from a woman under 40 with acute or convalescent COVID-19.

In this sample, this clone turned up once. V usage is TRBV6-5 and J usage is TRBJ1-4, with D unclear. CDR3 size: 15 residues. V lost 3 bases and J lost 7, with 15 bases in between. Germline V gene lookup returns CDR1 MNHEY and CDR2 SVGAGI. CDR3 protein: CASSYSPVRGEKLFF. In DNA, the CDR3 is TGTGCCAGCAGTTATAGCCCCGTCCGAGGTGAAAAACTGTTTTTT.

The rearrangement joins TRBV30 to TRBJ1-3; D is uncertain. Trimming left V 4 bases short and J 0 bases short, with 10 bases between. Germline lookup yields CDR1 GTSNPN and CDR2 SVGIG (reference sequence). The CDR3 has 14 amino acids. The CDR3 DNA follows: TGTGCCTGGAATTATGGCAGCTCTGGAAACACCATATATTTT. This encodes CAWNYGSSGNTIYF.

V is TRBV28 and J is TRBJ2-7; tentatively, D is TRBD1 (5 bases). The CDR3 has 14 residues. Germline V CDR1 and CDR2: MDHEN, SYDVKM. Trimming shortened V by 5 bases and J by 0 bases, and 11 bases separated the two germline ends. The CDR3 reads CASSKPRGSYEQYF. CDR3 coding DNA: TGTGCCAGCAGTAAACCTAGGGGCTCCTACGAGCAGTACTTC.

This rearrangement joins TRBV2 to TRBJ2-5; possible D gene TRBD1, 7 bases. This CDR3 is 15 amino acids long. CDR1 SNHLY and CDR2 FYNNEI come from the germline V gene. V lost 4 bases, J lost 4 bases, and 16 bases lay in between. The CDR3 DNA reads TGTGCCAGCAGTGTGGCGGTCAGGGGGGCAGAGACCCAGTACTTC. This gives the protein CASSVAVRGAETQYF.

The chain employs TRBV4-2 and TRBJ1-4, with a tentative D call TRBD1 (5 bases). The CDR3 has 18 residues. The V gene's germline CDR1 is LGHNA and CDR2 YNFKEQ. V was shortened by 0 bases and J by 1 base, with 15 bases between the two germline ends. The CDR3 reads CASSQEDGREETNEKLFF. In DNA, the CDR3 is TGTGCCAGCAGCCAAGAGGACGGCAGGGAGGAAACTAATGAAAAACTGTTTTTT.

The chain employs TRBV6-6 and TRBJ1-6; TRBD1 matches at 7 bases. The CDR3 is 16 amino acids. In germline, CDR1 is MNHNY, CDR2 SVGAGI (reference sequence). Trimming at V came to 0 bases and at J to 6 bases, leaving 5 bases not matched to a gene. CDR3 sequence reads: CASSYSRGRGNSPLHF. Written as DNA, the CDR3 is TGTGCCAGCAGTTACTCAAGGGGGCGCGGTAATTCACCCCTCCACTTT.

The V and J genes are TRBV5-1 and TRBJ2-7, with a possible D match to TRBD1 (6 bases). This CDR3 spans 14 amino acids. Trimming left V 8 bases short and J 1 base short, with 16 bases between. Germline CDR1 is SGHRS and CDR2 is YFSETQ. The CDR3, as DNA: TGCGCCAGGTCCCAGGGGACGCCTTCCTACGAGCAGTACTTC. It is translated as CARSQGTPSYEQYF.

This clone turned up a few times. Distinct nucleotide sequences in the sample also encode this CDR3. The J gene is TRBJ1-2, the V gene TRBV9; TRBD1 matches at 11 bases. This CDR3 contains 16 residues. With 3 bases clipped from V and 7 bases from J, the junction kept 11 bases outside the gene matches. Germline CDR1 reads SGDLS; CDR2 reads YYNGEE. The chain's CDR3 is CASSAQTGTGGRGYTF. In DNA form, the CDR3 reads TGTGCCAGCAGCGCGCAAACCGGGACAGGGGGTCGTGGCTACACCTTC.

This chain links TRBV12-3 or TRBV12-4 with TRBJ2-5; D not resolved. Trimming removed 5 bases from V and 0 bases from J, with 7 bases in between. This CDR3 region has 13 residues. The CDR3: CASSRENQETQYF. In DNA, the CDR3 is TGTGCCAGCAGTCGAGAGAACCAAGAGACCCAGTACTTC.

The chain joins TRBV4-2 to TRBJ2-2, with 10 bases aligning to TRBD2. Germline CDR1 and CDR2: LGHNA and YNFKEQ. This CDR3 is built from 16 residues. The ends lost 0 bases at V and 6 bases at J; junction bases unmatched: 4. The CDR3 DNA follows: TGTGCCAGCAGCCAAGAGTTAGCGGGGGGCGCCGGGGAGCTGTTTTTT. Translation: CASSQELAGGAGELFF.

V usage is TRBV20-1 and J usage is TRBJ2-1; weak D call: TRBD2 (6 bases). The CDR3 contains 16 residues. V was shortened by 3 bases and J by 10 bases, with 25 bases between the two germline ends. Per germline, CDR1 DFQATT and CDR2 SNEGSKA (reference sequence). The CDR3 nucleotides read TGCAGTGCTAGTATCGCCGGGGGTCGTTCAATCGGGGAGCAGTTCTTC. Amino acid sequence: CSASIAGGRSIGEQFF.

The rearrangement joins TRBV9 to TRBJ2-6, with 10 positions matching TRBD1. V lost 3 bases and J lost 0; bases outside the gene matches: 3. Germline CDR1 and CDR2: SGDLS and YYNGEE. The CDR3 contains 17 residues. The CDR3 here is CASSARDRGSGANVLTF. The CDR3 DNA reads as TGTGCCAGCAGCGCCCGGGACAGGGGCTCTGGGGCCAACGTCCTGACTTTC.

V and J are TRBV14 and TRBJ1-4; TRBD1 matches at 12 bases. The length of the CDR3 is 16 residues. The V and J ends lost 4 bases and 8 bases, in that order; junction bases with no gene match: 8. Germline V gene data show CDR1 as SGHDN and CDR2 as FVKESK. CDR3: CASSRSPGQGAEKLFF. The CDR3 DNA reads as TGTGCCAGCAGCCGATCCCCGGGACAGGGGGCGGAAAAACTGTTTTTT. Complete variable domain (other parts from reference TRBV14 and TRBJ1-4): EAGVTQFPSHSVIEKGQTVTLRCDPISGHDNLYWYRRVMGKEIKFLLHFVKESKQDESGMPNNRFLAERTGGTYSTLKVQPAELEDSGVYFCASSRSPGQGAEKLFFGSGTQLSVL.

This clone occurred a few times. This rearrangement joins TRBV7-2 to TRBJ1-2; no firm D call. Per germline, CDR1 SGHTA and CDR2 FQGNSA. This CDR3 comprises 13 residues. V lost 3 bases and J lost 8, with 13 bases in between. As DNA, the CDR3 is TGTGCCAGCAGCTTGGGCACAGCGGGAGGCTACACCTTC. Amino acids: CASSLGTAGGYTF.

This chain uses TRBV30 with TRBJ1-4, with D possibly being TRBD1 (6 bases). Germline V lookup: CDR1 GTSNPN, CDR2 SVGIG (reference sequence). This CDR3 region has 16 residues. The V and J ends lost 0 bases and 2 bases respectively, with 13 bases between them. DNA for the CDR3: TGTGCCTGGAGTGTCCCGTTCAGGGGTACTAATGAAAAACTGTTTTTT. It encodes CAWSVPFRGTNEKLFF.

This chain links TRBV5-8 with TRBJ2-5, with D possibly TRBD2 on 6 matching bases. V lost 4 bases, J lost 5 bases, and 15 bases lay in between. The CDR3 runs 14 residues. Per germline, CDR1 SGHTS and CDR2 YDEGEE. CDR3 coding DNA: TGTGCCAGCAGCCCCGGGACGCGGGGCGAGACCCAGTACTTC. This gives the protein CASSPGTRGETQYF.

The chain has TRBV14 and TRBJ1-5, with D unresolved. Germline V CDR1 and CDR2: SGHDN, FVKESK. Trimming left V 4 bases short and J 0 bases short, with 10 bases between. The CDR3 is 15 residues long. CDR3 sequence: CASSRGPPSNQPQHF. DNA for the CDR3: TGTGCCAGCAGCCGAGGCCCTCCTAGCAATCAGCCCCAGCATTTT.

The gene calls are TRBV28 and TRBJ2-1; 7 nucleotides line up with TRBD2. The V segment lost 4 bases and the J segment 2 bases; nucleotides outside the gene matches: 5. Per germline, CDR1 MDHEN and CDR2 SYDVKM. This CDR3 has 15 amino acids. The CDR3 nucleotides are TGTGCCAGCAGTTACCCGGGACTAACCTACAATGAGCAGTTCTTC. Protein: CASSYPGLTYNEQFF.

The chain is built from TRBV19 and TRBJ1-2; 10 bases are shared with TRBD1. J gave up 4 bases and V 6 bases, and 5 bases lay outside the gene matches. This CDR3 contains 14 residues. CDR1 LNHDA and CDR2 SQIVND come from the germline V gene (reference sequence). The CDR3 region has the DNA TGTGCCAGTAGAGGGGACAGGGGCTCCTATGGCTACACCTTC. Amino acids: CASRGDRGSYGYTF.

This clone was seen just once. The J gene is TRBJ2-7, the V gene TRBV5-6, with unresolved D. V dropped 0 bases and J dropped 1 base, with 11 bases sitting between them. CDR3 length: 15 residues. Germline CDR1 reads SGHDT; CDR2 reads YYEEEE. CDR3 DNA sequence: TGTGCCAGCAGCTTGGATCCGGGTTCATCCTACGAGCAGTACTTC. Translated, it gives CASSLDPGSSYEQYF.

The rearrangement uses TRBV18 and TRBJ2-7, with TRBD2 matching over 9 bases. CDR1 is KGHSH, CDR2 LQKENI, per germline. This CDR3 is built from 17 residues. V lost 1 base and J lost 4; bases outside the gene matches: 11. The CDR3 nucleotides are TGTGCCAGCTCACCACGCGGCTGGACTAGCGAGGGGTACGAGCAGTACTTC. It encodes CASSPRGWTSEGYEQYF. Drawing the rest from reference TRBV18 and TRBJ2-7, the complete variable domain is NAGVMQNPRHLVRRRGQEARLRCSPMKGHSHVYWYRQLPEEGLKFMVYLQKENIIDESGMPKERFSAEFPKEGPSILRIQQVVRGDSAAYFCASSPRGWTSEGYEQYFGPGTRLTVT.

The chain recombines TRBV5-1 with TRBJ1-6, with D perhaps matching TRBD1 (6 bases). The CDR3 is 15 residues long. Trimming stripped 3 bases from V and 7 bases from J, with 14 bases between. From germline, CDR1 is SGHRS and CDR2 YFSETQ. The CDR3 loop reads CASSWGGSGNSPLHF. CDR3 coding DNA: TGCGCCAGCAGCTGGGGGGGCAGCGGGAATTCACCCCTCCACTTT.

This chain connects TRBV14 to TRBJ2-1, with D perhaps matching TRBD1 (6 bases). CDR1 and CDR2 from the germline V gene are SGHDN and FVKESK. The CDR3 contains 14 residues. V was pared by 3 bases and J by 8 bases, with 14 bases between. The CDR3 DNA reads TGTGCCAGCAGCCAGGCTGGACCAGGGGATGAGCAGTTCTTC. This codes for CASSQAGPGDEQFF.

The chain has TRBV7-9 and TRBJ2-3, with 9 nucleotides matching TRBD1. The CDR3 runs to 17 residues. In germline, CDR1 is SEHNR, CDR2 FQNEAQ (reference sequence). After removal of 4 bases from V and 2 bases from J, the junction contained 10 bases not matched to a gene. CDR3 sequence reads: CASSSQPGTGFTDTQYF. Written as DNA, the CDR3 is TGTGCCAGCAGCTCCCAACCTGGGACAGGGTTCACAGATACGCAGTATTTT.

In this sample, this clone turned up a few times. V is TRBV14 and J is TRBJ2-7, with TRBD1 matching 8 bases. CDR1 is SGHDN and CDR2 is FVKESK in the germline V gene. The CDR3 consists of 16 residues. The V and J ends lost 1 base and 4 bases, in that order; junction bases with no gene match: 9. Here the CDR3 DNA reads TGTGCCAGCAGCCAAGGCCCCGGGACAGGAGTATACGAGCAGTACTTC. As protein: CASSQGPGTGVYEQYF.

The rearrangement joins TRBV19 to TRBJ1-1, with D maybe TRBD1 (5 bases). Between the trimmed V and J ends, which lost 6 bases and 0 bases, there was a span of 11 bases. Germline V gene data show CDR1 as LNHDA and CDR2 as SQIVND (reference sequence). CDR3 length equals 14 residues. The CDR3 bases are TGTGCCAGTAGGGGGGGACGGCTGAACACTGAAGCTTTCTTT. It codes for CASRGGRLNTEAFF.